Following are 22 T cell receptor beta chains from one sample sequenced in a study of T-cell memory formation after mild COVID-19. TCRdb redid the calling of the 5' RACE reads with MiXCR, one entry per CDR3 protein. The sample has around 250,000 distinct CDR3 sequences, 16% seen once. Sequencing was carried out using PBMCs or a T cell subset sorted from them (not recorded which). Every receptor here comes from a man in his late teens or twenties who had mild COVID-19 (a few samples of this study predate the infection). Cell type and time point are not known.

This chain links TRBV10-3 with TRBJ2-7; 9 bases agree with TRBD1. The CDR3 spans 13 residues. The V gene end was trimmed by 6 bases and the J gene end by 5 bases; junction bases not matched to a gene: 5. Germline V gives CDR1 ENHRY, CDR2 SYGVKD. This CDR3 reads CAIRGTGSDEQYV. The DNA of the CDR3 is TGTGCCATCAGGGGGACAGGGTCGGACGAGCAGTACGTC.

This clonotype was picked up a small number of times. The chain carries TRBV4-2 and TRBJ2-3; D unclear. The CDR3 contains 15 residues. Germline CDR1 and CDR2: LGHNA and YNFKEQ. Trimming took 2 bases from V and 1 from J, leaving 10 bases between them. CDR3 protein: CASSQLFGGTDTQYF. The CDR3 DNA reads TGTGCCAGCAGCCAATTGTTTGGGGGCACAGATACGCAGTATTTT.

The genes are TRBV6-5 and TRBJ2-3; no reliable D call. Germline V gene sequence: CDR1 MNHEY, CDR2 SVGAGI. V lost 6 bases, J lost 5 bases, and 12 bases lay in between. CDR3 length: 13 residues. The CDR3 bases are TGTGCCAGCAGCCTTACGGAAAGAGATACGCAGTATTTT. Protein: CASSLTERDTQYF.

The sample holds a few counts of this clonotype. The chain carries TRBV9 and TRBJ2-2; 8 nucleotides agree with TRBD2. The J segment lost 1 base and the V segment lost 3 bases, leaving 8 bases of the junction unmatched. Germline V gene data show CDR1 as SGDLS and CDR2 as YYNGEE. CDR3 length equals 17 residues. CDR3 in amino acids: CASSAARGGKNTGELFF. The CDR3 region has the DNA TGTGCCAGCAGCGCAGCCCGGGGGGGCAAGAACACCGGGGAGCTGTTTTTT.

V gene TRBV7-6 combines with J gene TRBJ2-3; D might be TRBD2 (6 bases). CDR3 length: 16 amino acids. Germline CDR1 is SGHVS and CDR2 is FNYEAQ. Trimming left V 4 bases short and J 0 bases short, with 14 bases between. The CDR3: CASSSPPGVSTDTQYF. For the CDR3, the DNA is TGTGCCAGCAGCTCCCCCCCGGGGGTTAGCACAGATACGCAGTATTTT.

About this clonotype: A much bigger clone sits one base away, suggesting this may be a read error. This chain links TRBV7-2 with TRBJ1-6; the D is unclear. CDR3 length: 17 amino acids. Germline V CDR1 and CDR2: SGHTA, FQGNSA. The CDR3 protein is CASSFRTSSSYKSPLHF. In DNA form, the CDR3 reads TGTGCCAGCAGCTTCAGGACCAGTAGCTCCTATAAGTCACCCCTCCACTTT.

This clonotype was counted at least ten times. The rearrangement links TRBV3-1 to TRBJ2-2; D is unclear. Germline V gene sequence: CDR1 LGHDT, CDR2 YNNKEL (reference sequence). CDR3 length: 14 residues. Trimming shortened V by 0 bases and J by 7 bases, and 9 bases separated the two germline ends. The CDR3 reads CASSQDQWNGELFF. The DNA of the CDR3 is TGTGCCAGCAGCCAAGATCAGTGGAACGGGGAGCTGTTTTTT.

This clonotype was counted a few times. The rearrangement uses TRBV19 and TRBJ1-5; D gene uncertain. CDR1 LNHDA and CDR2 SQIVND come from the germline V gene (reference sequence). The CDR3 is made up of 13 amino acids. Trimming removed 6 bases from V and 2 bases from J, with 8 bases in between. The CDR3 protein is CASSDVRNQPQHF. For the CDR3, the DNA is TGTGCCAGTAGCGACGTGCGCAATCAGCCCCAGCATTTT. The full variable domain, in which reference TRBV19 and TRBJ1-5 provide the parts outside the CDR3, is DGGITQSPKYLFRKEGQNVTLSCEQNLNHDAMYWYRQDPGQGLRLIYYSQIVNDFQKGDIAEGYSVSREKKESFPLTVTSAQKNPTAFYLCASSDVRNQPQHFGDGTRLSIL.

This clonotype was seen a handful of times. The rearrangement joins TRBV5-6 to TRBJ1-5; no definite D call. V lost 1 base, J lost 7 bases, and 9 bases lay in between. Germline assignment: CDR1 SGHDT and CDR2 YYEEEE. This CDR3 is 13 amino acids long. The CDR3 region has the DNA TGTGCCAGCAGCTTGAATGGCGAACAGCCCCAGCATTTT. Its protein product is CASSLNGEQPQHF.

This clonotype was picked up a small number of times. Here the CDR3 reads CASSEVTGVQETQYF. CDR3 DNA sequence: TGTGCCAGCAGTGAGGTAACAGGGGTACAAGAGACCCAGTACTTC. V and J are TRBV6-1 and TRBJ2-5; 7 positions match TRBD1. The CDR3 runs to 15 residues. Germline V lookup: CDR1 MNHNS, CDR2 SASEGT. V shed 3 bases and J 2 bases; nucleotides not matched to a gene: 6.

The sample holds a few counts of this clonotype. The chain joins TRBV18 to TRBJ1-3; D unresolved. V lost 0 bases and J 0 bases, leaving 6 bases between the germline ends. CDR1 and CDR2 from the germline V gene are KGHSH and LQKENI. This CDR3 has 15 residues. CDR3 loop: CASSPPPDSGNTIYF. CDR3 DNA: TGTGCCAGCTCACCACCCCCAGACTCTGGAAACACCATATATTTT.

The CDR3 DNA is TGTGCCAGCACTGACTGGATTCCGAACACCGGGGAGCTGTTTTTT. Its protein is CASTDWIPNTGELFF. V usage is TRBV7-8 and J usage is TRBJ2-2; no clear D gene. V was clipped by 7 bases and J by 0 bases, with 12 bases between them. CDR3 length equals 15 residues. CDR1 SGHVS and CDR2 FQNEAQ come from the germline V gene.

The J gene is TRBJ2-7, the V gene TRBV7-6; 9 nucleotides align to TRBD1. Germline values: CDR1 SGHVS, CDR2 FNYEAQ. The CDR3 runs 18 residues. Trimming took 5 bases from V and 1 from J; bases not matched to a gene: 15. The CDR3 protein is CASSSKGMRTGESYEQYV. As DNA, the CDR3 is TGTGCCAGCAGCAGTAAGGGGATGCGGACAGGGGAGTCCTACGAGCAGTACGTC.

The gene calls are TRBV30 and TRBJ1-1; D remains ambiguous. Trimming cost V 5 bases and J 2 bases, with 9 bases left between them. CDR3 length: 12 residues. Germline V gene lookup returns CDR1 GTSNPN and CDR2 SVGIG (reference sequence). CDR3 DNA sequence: TGTGCCTGGGGGCTCCCCAACACTGAAGCTTTCTTT. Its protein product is CAWGLPNTEAFF.

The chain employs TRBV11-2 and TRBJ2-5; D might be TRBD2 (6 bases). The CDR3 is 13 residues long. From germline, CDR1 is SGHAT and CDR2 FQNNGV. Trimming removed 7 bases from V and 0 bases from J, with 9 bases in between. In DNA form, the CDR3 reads TGTGCCAGCAATCTAGCGCACCAAGAGACCCAGTACTTC. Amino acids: CASNLAHQETQYF.

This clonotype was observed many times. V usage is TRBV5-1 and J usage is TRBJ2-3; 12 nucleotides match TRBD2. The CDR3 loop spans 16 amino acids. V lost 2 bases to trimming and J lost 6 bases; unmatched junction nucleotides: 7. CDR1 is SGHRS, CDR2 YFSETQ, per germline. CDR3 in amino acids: CASSFGLAGSGDTQYF. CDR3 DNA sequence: TGCGCCAGCAGCTTTGGACTAGCGGGGTCCGGGGATACGCAGTATTTT.

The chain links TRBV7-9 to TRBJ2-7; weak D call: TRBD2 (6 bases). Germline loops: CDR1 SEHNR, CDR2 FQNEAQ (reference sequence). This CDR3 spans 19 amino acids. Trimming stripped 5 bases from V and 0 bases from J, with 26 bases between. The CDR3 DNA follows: TGTGCCAGCAGCCCTGACGGGTTCCGCGGGGCTAAGAGCTCCTACGAGCAGTACTTC. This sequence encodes CASSPDGFRGAKSSYEQYF.

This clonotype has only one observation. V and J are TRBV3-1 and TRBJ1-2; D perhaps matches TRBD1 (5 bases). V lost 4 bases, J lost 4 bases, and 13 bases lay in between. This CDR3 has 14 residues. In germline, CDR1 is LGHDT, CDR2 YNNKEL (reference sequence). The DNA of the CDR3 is TGTGCCAGCAGCCGCAATCAGGGTAGCTATGGCTACACCTTC. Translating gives CASSRNQGSYGYTF.

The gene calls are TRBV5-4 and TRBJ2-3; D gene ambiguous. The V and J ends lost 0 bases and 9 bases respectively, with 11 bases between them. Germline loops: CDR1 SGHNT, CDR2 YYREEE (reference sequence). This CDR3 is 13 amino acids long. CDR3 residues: CASSLDWRETQYF. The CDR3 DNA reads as TGTGCCAGCAGCTTGGATTGGCGCGAGACGCAGTATTTT.

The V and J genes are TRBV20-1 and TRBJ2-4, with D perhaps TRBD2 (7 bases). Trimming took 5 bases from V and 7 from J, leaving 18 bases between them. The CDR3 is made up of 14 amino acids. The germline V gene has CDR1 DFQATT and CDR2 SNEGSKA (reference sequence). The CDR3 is CSAPPRGAFNIQYF. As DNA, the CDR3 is TGCAGTGCTCCACCCCGGGGGGCATTCAACATTCAGTACTTC.

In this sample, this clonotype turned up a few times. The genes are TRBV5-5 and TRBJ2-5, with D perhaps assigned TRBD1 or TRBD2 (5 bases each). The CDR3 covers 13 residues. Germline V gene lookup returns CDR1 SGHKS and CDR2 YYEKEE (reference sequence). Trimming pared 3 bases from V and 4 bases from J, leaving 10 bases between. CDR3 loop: CASSSDGAETQYF. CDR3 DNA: TGTGCCAGCAGCTCTGACGGGGCAGAGACCCAGTACTTC.

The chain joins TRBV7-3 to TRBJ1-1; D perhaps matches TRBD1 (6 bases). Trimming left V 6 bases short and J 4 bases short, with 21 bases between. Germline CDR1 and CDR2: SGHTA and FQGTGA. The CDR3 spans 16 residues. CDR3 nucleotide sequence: TGTGCCAGCAGACTATGGGGAGGGGGGCGCCTCACTGAAGCTTTCTTT. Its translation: CASRLWGGGRLTEAFF.